Following are 22 T cell receptor beta chains from one sample sequenced in a study of T cells in Graves' hyperthyroidism and ophthalmopathy. Authors of the study amplified TCR beta CDR3 regions from RNA transcripts. Carried out on the TCR CDR3, a first-round RT-PCR used the HTBI primer set. TCRdb re-called the multiplex PCR reads with MiXCR, one entry per CDR3 protein. The sample lists more than 500,000 distinct CDR3 sequences, 46% occurring once. Material: peripheral blood or thyroid tissue (not recorded which). Source of these receptors: an adult woman with Graves' disease, either hyperthyroidism or ophthalmopathy (not recorded which).

There are a few counts of this clonotype. V usage is TRBV24-1 and J usage is TRBJ2-2; D is uncertain. CDR3 length: 13 residues. The germline V and J ends were trimmed by 9 bases and 3 bases, with 10 bases remaining between them. CDR1 KGHDR and CDR2 SFDVKD come from the germline V gene. The CDR3 bases are TGTGCCACCCGGCAGGTGGACACCGGGGAGCTGTTTTTT. It is translated as CATRQVDTGELFF.

This clonotype has a count of ten or more. The chain links TRBV4-1 to TRBJ1-3; no definite D call. CDR3 size: 17 residues. CDR1 is MGHRA, CDR2 YSYEKL, per germline. Trimming removed 1 base from V and 0 bases from J, with 13 bases in between. The CDR3 nucleotides read TGCGCCAGCAGCCAAGTACTGGCCATTTTCTCTGGAAACACCATATATTTT. It codes for CASSQVLAIFSGNTIYF.

This clonotype was seen a few times. This sequence joins TRBV6-1 and TRBJ1-5; 9 nucleotides match TRBD1. The V gene end was trimmed by 3 bases and the J gene end by 11 bases; junction bases not matched to a gene: 11. Germline V lookup: CDR1 MNHNS, CDR2 SASEGT. The CDR3 has 15 amino acids. CDR3 sequence reads: CASSDSTGGMETQHF. DNA of the CDR3: TGTGCCAGCAGTGATTCGACAGGGGGTATGGAGACCCAGCATTTT.

V gene TRBV9 combines with J gene TRBJ2-5, with 10 nucleotides matching TRBD1. The CDR3 is 15 residues long. The germline gives CDR1 SGDLS, CDR2 YYNGEE. Trimming removed 5 bases from V and 7 bases from J; junction bases left unmatched: 11. The CDR3 sequence: CASRPGTGDEGTQYF. The CDR3 DNA reads TGTGCCAGCAGACCCGGGACAGGGGATGAGGGGACCCAGTACTTC.

As regards this clonotype: Sequence at one end of the junction differs from germline and may be a read error. The chain recombines TRBV5-1 with TRBJ1-2; maybe TRBD1 (5 bases). CDR1 and CDR2 (germline): SGHRS, YFSETQ. This CDR3 contains 13 residues. The CDR3 sequence: CASKSQGRHGYTF. CDR3 sequence (DNA): TGTGCCAGCAAATCGCAGGGTCGTCATGGCTACACCTTC.

This clonotype occurred a few times. The chain has TRBV12-3 or TRBV12-4 and TRBJ1-2; D gene ambiguous. The germline V and J ends were trimmed by 6 bases and 4 bases, with 12 bases remaining between them. This CDR3 has 13 residues. CDR3 amino acids: CASSERAFYGYTF. The CDR3, as DNA: TGTGCCAGCAGCGAAAGGGCCTTCTATGGCTACACCTTC.

The rearrangement uses TRBV20-1 and TRBJ1-4, with D tentatively TRBD1 (5 bases). This CDR3 spans 13 amino acids. Looked up from germline, CDR1 is DFQATT and CDR2 is SNEGSKA (reference sequence). The V gene lost 0 bases and the J gene lost 12 bases, with 14 bases spanning the gap. CDR3 DNA sequence: TGCAGTGCTAGAGATCCACGGGGCCGGGAACTGTTTTTT. This gives the protein CSARDPRGRELFF.

This clonotype has just a few counts. The rearrangement joins TRBV2 to TRBJ2-7; maybe TRBD1 (6 bases). In germline, CDR1 is SNHLY, CDR2 FYNNEI. With 7 bases removed from V and 5 bases from J, the gap between germline ends came to 15 bases. CDR3 length: 13 amino acids. The chain's CDR3 is CASNGGQRDEQYF. The CDR3 coding sequence is TGTGCCAGCAATGGTGGACAGAGAGACGAGCAGTACTTC.

Turning to this clonotype: The junction departs from germline at one end; a sequencing error may be responsible. The V and J genes are TRBV2 and TRBJ1-1, with D unresolved. The CDR3 length is 10 residues. The germline CDR1 and CDR2 sequences are SNHLY and FYNNEI. Here the CDR3 DNA reads TGTGCCAACAGTCAGGCTGAAGCTTTCTTT. This gives the protein CANSQAEAFF.

The chain couples TRBV15 to TRBJ2-5, with D unclear. V lost 7 bases and J lost 5, with 8 bases in between. CDR3 size: 11 residues. Germline-derived CDR1 and CDR2 are LNHNV and YYDKDF (reference sequence). DNA of the CDR3: TGTGCCACCACCCTAGGGGAGACCCAGTACTTC. It translates to CATTLGETQYF.

V is TRBV20-1 and J is TRBJ2-5; D possibly corresponds to TRBD1 (6 bases). CDR3 length equals 12 residues. The V gene's germline CDR1 is DFQATT and CDR2 SNEGSKA (reference sequence). V was trimmed by 4 bases and J by 4 bases, leaving 10 bases between them. CDR3 nucleotides: TGCAGTGCTACGGACAGAATAGAGACCCAGTACTTC. Translation gives CSATDRIETQYF.

Many counts were recorded for this clonotype. The chain employs TRBV7-9 and TRBJ1-6; D uncertain. The CDR3 has 12 residues. V was pared by 4 bases and J by 9 bases, with 7 bases between. Looked up from germline, CDR1 is SEHNR and CDR2 is FQNEAQ (reference sequence). The CDR3 DNA reads TGTGCCAGCAGCTCTCGGGGTTCACCCCTCCACTTT. Amino acid sequence: CASSSRGSPLHF.

This chain uses TRBV5-1 with TRBJ1-5; D gene ambiguous. Germline V gene lookup returns CDR1 SGHRS and CDR2 YFSETQ. Trimming cost V 0 bases and J 3 bases, with 7 bases left between them. The CDR3 consists of 14 residues. This chain's CDR3 is CASSLDGDNQPQHF. The CDR3 DNA is TGCGCCAGCAGCTTGGATGGGGACAATCAGCCCCAGCATTTT.

This clonotype was detected many times. This chain uses TRBV2 with TRBJ2-5; 12 bases map to TRBD2. The CDR3 runs 16 residues. The V gene's germline CDR1 is SNHLY and CDR2 FYNNEI. V gave up 4 bases and J gave up 8 bases; unmatched junction bases: 11. CDR3 sequence: CASSARASGRVNTQYF. The CDR3 DNA reads TGTGCCAGCAGTGCAAGGGCTAGCGGGAGGGTCAATACCCAGTACTTC.

This clonotype was detected many times. The chain has TRBV6-6 and TRBJ2-7; TRBD2 is a possible D gene (6 bases). The germline V gene has CDR1 MNHNY and CDR2 SVGAGI (reference sequence). The CDR3 length is 13 residues. V lost 6 bases and J lost 3, with 12 bases in between. The CDR3 region has the DNA TGTGCCAGCAGGCCGGGACTCAACTACGAGCAGTACTTC. This translates into CASRPGLNYEQYF.

This clonotype has at least ten counts. The chain has TRBV3-1 and TRBJ2-7; maybe TRBD1 (6 bases). The CDR3 runs to 13 residues. Per germline, CDR1 LGHDT and CDR2 YNNKEL (reference sequence). V lost 3 bases to trimming and J lost 6 bases, with 12 bases between them. CDR3: CASSHHRVPEQYF. In DNA, the CDR3 is TGTGCCAGCAGCCATCACAGGGTCCCCGAGCAGTACTTC.

V usage is TRBV29-1 and J usage is TRBJ1-1; unclear D gene. The V end was cut by 4 bases, the J end by 7 bases, with 16 bases between. The germline V gene encodes CDR1 SQVTM and CDR2 ANQGSEA. The length of the CDR3 is 13 residues. CDR3: CSVVPSPTGEAFF. DNA of the CDR3: TGCAGCGTTGTACCCTCCCCCACGGGTGAAGCTTTCTTT.

The chain is built from TRBV7-9 and TRBJ1-5, with 8 bases aligning to TRBD1. Unmatched junction bases numbered 5, after V lost 0 bases and J lost 7 bases. The CDR3 runs to 15 residues. CDR1 SEHNR and CDR2 FQNEAQ come from the germline V gene (reference sequence). CDR3 in DNA: TGTGCCAGCAGCTTAGCGACCAGGGGGCCCCAGCCCCAGCATTTT. Protein product: CASSLATRGPQPQHF.

The chain recombines TRBV10-3 with TRBJ2-7; a possible D gene is TRBD1 (6 bases). The CDR3 loop spans 15 amino acids. The germline V gene has CDR1 ENHRY and CDR2 SYGVKD. Deletions cut 4 bases from V and 0 bases from J, with 13 bases between. The CDR3, as DNA: TGTGCCATCAGTGGGGCGTGGGACAACTCCTACGAGCAGTACTTC. It specifies CAISGAWDNSYEQYF.

This clonotype was seen ten or more times. V and J are TRBV7-9 and TRBJ1-6; 7 bases are shared with TRBD1. V lost 7 bases and J lost 14; bases outside the gene matches: 11. Germline V lookup: CDR1 SEHNR, CDR2 FQNEAQ (reference sequence). This CDR3 is 13 amino acids long. The CDR3 region has the DNA TGTGCCAGCACCCGGGACAGTTTCTCTGCCCTCCACTTT. It specifies CASTRDSFSALHF.

V gene TRBV7-8 combines with J gene TRBJ1-5; 7 nucleotides agree with TRBD1. This CDR3 is 16 amino acids long. With V trimmed by 1 base and J by 1 base, 4 bases remained unmatched. Germline V lookup: CDR1 SGHVS, CDR2 FQNEAQ. CDR3 sequence reads: CASSLGDRVSNQPQHF. The CDR3 DNA follows: TGTGCCAGCAGCTTAGGGGACAGAGTAAGCAATCAGCCCCAGCATTTT.

The CDR3 DNA sequence: TGTGCCAGCAGCTTAGATCAGGGGGCGAATCAGCCCCAGCATTTT. Protein product: CASSLDQGANQPQHF. V and J are TRBV7-9 and TRBJ1-5; TRBD1 matches 8 bases. CDR3 size: 15 residues. J lost 4 bases, V lost 1 base, and 3 bases had no gene match. From germline, CDR1 is SEHNR and CDR2 FQNEAQ (reference sequence).